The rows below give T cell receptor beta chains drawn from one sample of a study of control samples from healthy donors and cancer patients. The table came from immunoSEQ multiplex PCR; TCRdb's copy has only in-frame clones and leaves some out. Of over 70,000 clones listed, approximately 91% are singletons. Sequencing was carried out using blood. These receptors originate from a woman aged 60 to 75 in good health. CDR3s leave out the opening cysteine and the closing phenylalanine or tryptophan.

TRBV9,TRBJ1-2,ASSPRQGQGAVGYT
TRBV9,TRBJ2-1,ASSTRERSYNEQF
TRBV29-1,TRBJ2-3,SVEGGSTDTQY
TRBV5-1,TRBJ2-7,ASSFPGTGRSYEQY
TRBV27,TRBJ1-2,ASSLLSGQGASYGYT
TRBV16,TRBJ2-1,ASSQSPAGGFYNEQF
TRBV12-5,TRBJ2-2,ASGRAGPNTGELF
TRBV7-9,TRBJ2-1,ASSLTGTGNYNEQF
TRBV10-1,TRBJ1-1,ASSEGGREAF
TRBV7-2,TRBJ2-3,ASSSGKRGRDTQY
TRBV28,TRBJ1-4,ASRPRDRAGVQLF
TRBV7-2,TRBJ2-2,ASSLSPSGVGGELF
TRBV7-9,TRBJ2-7,ASRHDSYEQY
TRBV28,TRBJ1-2,ASSGQGGIGYT
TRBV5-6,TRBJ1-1,ASTKTGGLGDTEAF
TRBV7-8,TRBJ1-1,ASSLVGGNTEAF
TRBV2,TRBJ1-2,ATADRVFSGYT
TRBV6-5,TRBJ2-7,ASSTPRGQQY